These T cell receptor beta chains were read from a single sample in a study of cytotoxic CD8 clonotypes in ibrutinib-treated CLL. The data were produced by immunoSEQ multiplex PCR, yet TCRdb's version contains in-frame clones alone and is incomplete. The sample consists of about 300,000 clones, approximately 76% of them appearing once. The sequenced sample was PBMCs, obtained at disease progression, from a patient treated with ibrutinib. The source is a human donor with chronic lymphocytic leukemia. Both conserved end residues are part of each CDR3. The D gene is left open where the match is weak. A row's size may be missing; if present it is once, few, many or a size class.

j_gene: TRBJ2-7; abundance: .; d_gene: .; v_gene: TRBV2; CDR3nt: TGTGCCAGCATGGTTACCACCTGGGACTACGAGCAGTACTTC; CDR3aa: CASMVTTWDYEQYF
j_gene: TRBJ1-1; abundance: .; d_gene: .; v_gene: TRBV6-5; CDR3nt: TGTGCCAGCAGTTACTCTCCCAGGTTTATGAACACTGAAGCTTTCTTT; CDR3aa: CASSYSPRFMNTEAFF
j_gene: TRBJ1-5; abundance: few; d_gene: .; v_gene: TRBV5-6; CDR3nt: TGTGCCAGCAGCAAGGAACGGGATCAGCCCCAGCATTTT; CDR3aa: CASSKERDQPQHF
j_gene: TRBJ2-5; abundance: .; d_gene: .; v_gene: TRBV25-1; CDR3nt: TGTGCCAGCAGTGGCCTGGTGGTCCAAGAGACCCAGTACTTC; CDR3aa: CASSGLVVQETQYF
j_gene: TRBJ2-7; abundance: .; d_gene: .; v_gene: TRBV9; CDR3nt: TGTGCCAGCAGCCCCCACGTTGGGAGTGCGCTTTACGAGCAGTACTTC; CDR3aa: CASSPHVGSALYEQYF
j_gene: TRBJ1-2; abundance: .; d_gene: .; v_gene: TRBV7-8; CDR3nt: TGTGCCAGCGCAGGGCCCCTTTGGAGGCTCGGTGGCTACACCTTC; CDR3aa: CASAGPLWRLGGYTF
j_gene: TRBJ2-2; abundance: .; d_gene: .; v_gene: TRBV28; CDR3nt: TGTGCCAGCAGCCGCCCAGGACGGAATACGAACACCGGGGAGCTGTTTTTT; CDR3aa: CASSRPGRNTNTGELFF
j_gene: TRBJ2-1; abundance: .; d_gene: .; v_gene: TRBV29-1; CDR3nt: TGCAGCGTTGTTCTCGGTGACAGGACCTACAATGAGCAGTTCTTC; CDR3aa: CSVVLGDRTYNEQFF
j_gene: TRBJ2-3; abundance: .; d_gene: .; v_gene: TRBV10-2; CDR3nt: TGCGCCAGCAGACTGCACTTCAGCGATACGCAGTATTTT; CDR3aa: CASRLHFSDTQYF
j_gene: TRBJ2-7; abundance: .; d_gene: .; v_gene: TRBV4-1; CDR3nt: TGCGCCAGCAGCCAGATTTATGGCGCCAACTCTAACGAGCAGTACTTC; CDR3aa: CASSQIYGANSNEQYF